This TCR beta chain was profiled in a study of Graves' ophthalmopathy and Graves' hyperthyroidism (dated by TCRdb to about 2018). General notes on the study: Hyperthyroidism was defined as stable when no progression to ophthalmopathy occurred within 18 months of follow-up. To tell Graves' ophthalmopathy apart from Graves' hyperthyroidism, and to predict which patients would progress to ophthalmopathy, the study relied on TCR beta repertoire signatures. In total, 135 blood samples were TCR-sequenced: fewer than 50 ophthalmopathy, 80 or so hyperthyroidism and roughly 17 hyperthyroidism-to-ophthalmopathy patients. To explore V-J signatures distinguishing ophthalmopathy from hyperthyroidism, a discovery set of around 100 patients (around 44 ophthalmopathy, about 57 stable hyperthyroidism) was enrolled. The independent validation cohort included approximately 19 hyperthyroidism patients plus 17 patients who later progressed from hyperthyroidism to ophthalmopathy. T-cell repertoires of thyroid tissue and blood were compared in about 6 hyperthyroidism patients. After sampling, hyperthyroidism patients received methimazole starting at 30 mg daily, and ophthalmopathy patients received high-dose intravenous methylprednisolone.

The hyperthyroidism patients were 18 to 65 years old and newly diagnosed, with a disease duration of less than 2 months. Anyone with other autoimmune diseases, uncontrolled infections, pregnancy or lactation was excluded from the study. Clinical symptoms, serum thyroxine, TRAb, thyroid ultrasound and orbital computed tomography were used for diagnosis. Total RNA was extracted using Trizol reagent, and RNA quality was checked on an Agilent 2100 Bioanalyzer. This clonotype was seen many times. It lacks a known antigen. One base away there is no much larger clone; base qualities are not given. Compared with germline, V lacks 0 bases and J lacks 0 bases; bases without a gene match: 3. The CDR3 has 16 amino acids, counting the end cysteine and phenylalanine. Solely the CDR3 DNA is kept, with 48 bases framed from the first base. For CDR1 and CDR2, the germline V gene lists SGHTA and FQGTGA. TCR beta CDR3 regions were amplified from RNA transcripts for repertoire sequencing. HTBI primers and the Qiagen OneStep RT-PCR kit were used in a first-round RT-PCR, which was followed by a second-round multiplex PCR, size selection and purification. Sequencing of the libraries was carried out on an Illumina HiSeq2000 in paired-end mode with 100 bp reads. For the original study's pipeline: SOAPnuke was used for read processing, and reads with adapters, uncalled bases, a mean Phred below 15, or no exact constant-primer or identifier match were discarded. COPE v1.2.5 was used to merge the high-quality paired reads. Each unique nucleotide sequence was treated as a clonotype, and MiTCR v1.1 was used to align the clonotypes to the IMGT TRB V, D and J references. The analysis was limited to V-J combinations with a frequency above 0.0001, which together covered over 99% of the repertoires. For each V-J combination, a TCR clonal expansion and chaos score was defined as the ratio of F50 clonal expansion to chaos observed in the TCRdist matrix. Welch's t-statistics and random forest were used to narrow the features down to more than 10 V-J combinations, which were then fed into a naive Bayes classifier. Thyroid-blood repertoire similarity was quantified with the Morisita-Horn index. Starting from the raw public reads, TCRdb applied fastp trimming at Q25, assembled clones with MiXCR and retained in-frame beta chains. Each CDR3 protein appears once, grouped with its most common genes and DNA. TCRdb, not the authors, supplied the V and J calls. In this sample the table shows more than 1,000,000 distinct CDR3 sequences, about two fifths of which occur a single time. The ten largest clonotypes hold 11% of the sample.

Study-wide findings and limitations: Most expanded thyroid clonotypes with frequency above 0.001 were also detected in blood, suggesting blood repertoires may reflect the thyroid immune response. In validation, the model predicted ophthalmopathy progression with about 71% sensitivity and 72.22% specificity; 12 predicted patients were CT-confirmed with GO in a median of about 6.1 months. No statistical method was used to set the sample size in advance, and the investigators knew which group each participant was assigned to. In cross-validation, the 13-signature model distinguished ophthalmopathy from stable hyperthyroidism with approximately 85% sensitivity and almost 83% specificity, and in the test set the corresponding values were roughly 80% and 75%.

This sequence originates from an adult man with Graves' hyperthyroidism. Here the chain combines TRBV7-3 and TRBJ2-5; TRBD1 aligns with 8 central bases. Input material: peripheral blood or thyroid tissue (not recorded which). The DNA sequence is TGTGCCAGCAGCTTAACGGGACAGGAGAACCAAGAGACCCAGTACTTC. Translation gives CASSLTGQENQETQYF.